The clone carrying this T cell receptor beta chain appeared a few times. Stem cell-like memory, regulatory, central memory and naive CD4+ cells were sorted via CD45RO/CCR7/CD25/CD127/CD95/CD27. The data were obtained in a study of beta chain features in type 1 diabetes. The sequenced template was cDNA made from the entire isolated RNA. Data came from immunoSEQ multiplex PCR; TCRdb stores just in-frame clones and leaves some out. The sample contains roughly 450,000 clones, approximately 10% of which appear only once. The sample consisted of naive CD4+ T cells from blood. The sequence was obtained from a woman between 18 and 29 years old in good health.

CDR3: CASIKTGGTGELFF. CDR3 nucleotide sequence: TGTGCCAGCATTAAGACAGGGGGAACCGGGGAGCTGTTTTTT. The chain is built from TRBV27 and TRBJ2-2; 9 bases map to TRBD1. CDR3 length: 14 residues. The J segment lost 5 bases and the V segment lost 7 bases, leaving 5 bases of the junction unmatched. The germline gives CDR1 MNHEY, CDR2 SMNVEV (reference sequence).